The 19 T cell receptor beta chains listed next were all sequenced from one sample in a study of graft-versus-host responses after intestinal transplantation. Data came from immunoSEQ multiplex PCR; TCRdb stores just in-frame clones and leaves some out. The sample holds some 110,000 clones, more than 80% seen once. Antigens of these TCRs are unknown. The source material was unstimulated CD4+ T cells sorted from spleen or lymph node cells, sampled before transplant. The receptors shown here come from a human donor who was the organ donor for an intestinal transplant.

The chain carries TRBV7-3 and TRBJ2-7; 8 bases agree with TRBD2. The CDR3 loop spans 13 amino acids. The V gene's germline CDR1 is SGHTA and CDR2 FQGTGA. J lost 4 bases, V lost 2 bases, and 1 base had no gene match. CDR3 amino acids: CASSLLAGYEQYF. CDR3 bases: TGTGCCAGCAGCTTACTAGCGGGTTACGAGCAGTACTTC. Full variable domain (rest looked up from reference TRBV7-3 and TRBJ2-7): GAGVSQTPSNKVTEKGKYVELRCDPISGHTALYWYRQSLGQGPEFLIYFQGTGAADDSGLPNDRFFAVRPEGSVSTLKIQRTERGDSAVYLCASSLLAGYEQYFGPGTRLTVT.

The J gene is TRBJ2-1, the V gene TRBV15; 7 bases match TRBD2. CDR1 is LNHNV and CDR2 is YYDKDF in the germline V gene (reference sequence). The CDR3 length is 14 residues. J gave up 14 bases and V 0 bases, and 10 bases lay outside the gene matches. The chain's CDR3 is CATSRDLEGGSKFF. CDR3 nucleotides: TGTGCCACCAGCAGAGATCTGGAGGGAGGGAGCAAGTTCTTC.

J is TRBJ2-7 and V is TRBV6-6, with TRBD1 identical over 8 bases. The CDR3 totals 16 residues. J lost 2 bases, V lost 2 bases, and 8 bases had no gene match. Per germline, CDR1 MNHNY and CDR2 SVGAGI (reference sequence). In DNA form, the CDR3 reads TGTGCCAGCAGTTACCGGAGACAGGGGCTTACCTACGAGCAGTACTTC. As protein: CASSYRRQGLTYEQYF.

The chain uses TRBV10-3 and TRBJ1-2, with a weak D call TRBD1 (5 bases). Germline V gene sequence: CDR1 ENHRY, CDR2 SYGVKD. The CDR3 covers 12 residues. The V end was cut by 11 bases, the J end by 4 bases, with 14 bases between. CDR3 bases: TGTGCCTTTGGGGGGGACGTCTATGGCTACACCTTC. It yields the protein CAFGGDVYGYTF.

The chain links TRBV6-5 to TRBJ1-5; 7 bases fit TRBD1. Germline lookup yields CDR1 MNHEY and CDR2 SVGAGI. V shed 5 bases, J shed 11 bases, and the junction held 15 bases outside the gene matches. The CDR3 totals 15 residues. Here the CDR3 reads CASSASAGGPKAQHF. CDR3 nucleotide sequence: TGTGCCAGCAGTGCCTCGGCAGGGGGTCCGAAGGCCCAGCATTTT.

The CDR3 coding sequence is TGCAGCGTTGATGGGGGGTGGGATGGCTACACCTTC. Its translation: CSVDGGWDGYTF. The rearrangement uses TRBV29-1 and TRBJ1-2; maybe TRBD1 (5 bases). Trimming removed 3 bases from V and 6 bases from J, with 11 bases in between. CDR3 length: 12 amino acids. CDR1 is SQVTM and CDR2 is ANQGSEA in the germline V gene.

V and J are TRBV6-5 and TRBJ2-7, with D perhaps being TRBD1 or TRBD2 (5 bases each). Germline V gene lookup returns CDR1 MNHEY and CDR2 SVGAGI. The CDR3 extends over 15 amino acids. V gave up 6 bases and J gave up 7 bases, with 22 bases separating them. CDR3 nucleotide sequence: TGTGCCAGCAGCCAAGCGAGGGGCGCTACATATGAGCAGTACTTC. Residues: CASSQARGATYEQYF.

V is TRBV9 and J is TRBJ2-1; unclear D gene. There are 16 residues in the CDR3. From germline, CDR1 is SGDLS and CDR2 YYNGEE. The germline V and J ends were trimmed by 4 bases and 2 bases, with 16 bases remaining between them. In nucleotides, the CDR3 is TGTGCCAGCAGCATCCGACTGAGCTACCCCTACAATGAGCAGTTCTTC. Translating it yields CASSIRLSYPYNEQFF.

V gene TRBV30 combines with J gene TRBJ1-2; TRBD1 aligns across 8 bases. The CDR3 sequence is 13 residues long. CDR1 GTSNPN and CDR2 SVGIG come from the germline V gene (reference sequence). V gave up 4 bases and J gave up 8 bases; unmatched junction bases: 9. The CDR3: CAWTPDRARGYTF. The CDR3, as DNA: TGTGCCTGGACCCCGGACAGGGCGCGAGGCTACACCTTC.

V is TRBV2 and J is TRBJ1-2; D not certain. There are 14 residues in the CDR3. V lost 7 bases to trimming and J lost 1 base, with 13 bases between them. Germline V lookup: CDR1 SNHLY, CDR2 FYNNEI. CDR3 nucleotide sequence: TGTGCCAGCATTAAGGCGACAAATAACTATGGCTACACCTTC. Encoded protein: CASIKATNNYGYTF.

The chain carries TRBV4-2 and TRBJ2-1, with D perhaps being TRBD1 or TRBD2 (5 bases each). CDR1 and CDR2 from the germline V gene are LGHNA and YNFKEQ. The CDR3 covers 16 residues. The ends were cut back, 4 bases at V and 9 bases at J, with 22 bases in the middle. CDR3 residues: CASSPNHLMDGTEQFF. The DNA for the CDR3 is TGTGCCAGCAGCCCCAACCATCTGATGGACGGGACTGAGCAGTTCTTC.

The V call is TRBV28, the J call TRBJ1-1; no clear D gene. Trimming shortened V by 11 bases and J by 1 base, and 8 bases separated the two germline ends. The CDR3 spans 11 residues. Germline V lookup: CDR1 MDHEN, CDR2 SYDVKM. The DNA of the CDR3 is TGTGCCGCTGAGGCGAACACTGAAGCTTTCTTT. This codes for CAAEANTEAFF.

This rearrangement joins TRBV5-1 to TRBJ2-4, with 10 bases matching TRBD1. J was trimmed by 7 bases and V by 7 bases; bases with no gene match: 14. The CDR3 is 16 residues long. Germline V lookup: CDR1 SGHRS, CDR2 YFSETQ. CDR3 sequence (DNA): TGCGCCAGCGCTCCGGAACCGACAGGGGGCGAGAACATTCAGTACTTC. Translated, it gives CASAPEPTGGENIQYF.

The chain uses TRBV5-1 and TRBJ2-7, with a weak D call TRBD1 (5 bases). Between the trimmed V and J ends, which lost 0 bases and 6 bases, there was a span of 13 bases. The CDR3 loop spans 14 amino acids. Per germline, CDR1 SGHRS and CDR2 YFSETQ. This CDR3 reads CASSLGGSSGEQYF. CDR3 nucleotide sequence: TGCGCCAGCAGCTTGGGGGGCAGTTCTGGCGAGCAGTACTTC.

The V gene is TRBV6-6, the J gene TRBJ2-5, with D hard to call. The CDR3 has 12 residues. In germline, CDR1 is MNHNY, CDR2 SVGAGI (reference sequence). The germline V and J ends were trimmed by 6 bases and 4 bases, with 9 bases remaining between them. The CDR3 reads CASSHSLETQYF. As DNA, the CDR3 is TGTGCCAGCAGCCACTCCCTAGAGACCCAGTACTTC.

The rearrangement links TRBV5-1 to TRBJ2-5; tentatively, D is TRBD1 (5 bases). CDR1 is SGHRS, CDR2 YFSETQ, per germline. The CDR3 sequence is 14 residues long. Trimming removed 2 bases from V and 1 base from J, with 9 bases in between. The CDR3 region is CASSFQGSQETQYF. The DNA of the CDR3 is TGCGCCAGCAGCTTCCAGGGCTCCCAAGAGACCCAGTACTTC.

The chain carries TRBV5-4 and TRBJ2-7; TRBD1 is a possible D gene (5 bases). The ends were cut back, 1 base at V and 2 bases at J, with 10 bases in the middle. CDR1 and CDR2 from the germline V gene are SGHNT and YYREEE (reference sequence). The CDR3 totals 14 residues. DNA for the CDR3: TGTGCCAGCAGCTTGCAGGGTATCCCCTACGAGCAGTACTTC. Protein product: CASSLQGIPYEQYF.

This clone came up once. The chain recombines TRBV19 with TRBJ2-3; D is uncertain. This CDR3 comprises 15 residues. Between the trimmed V and J ends, which lost 8 bases and 0 bases, there was a span of 15 bases. Germline assignment: CDR1 LNHDA and CDR2 SQIVND (reference sequence). The chain's CDR3 is CASRPYSKSTDTQYF. CDR3 coding DNA: TGTGCCAGTCGCCCCTACTCGAAAAGCACAGATACGCAGTATTTT.

The chain links TRBV5-5 to TRBJ2-7; D call uncertain. Between the trimmed V and J ends, which lost 0 bases and 2 bases, there was a span of 3 bases. The CDR3 runs 12 residues. Germline V gene data show CDR1 as SGHKS and CDR2 as YYEKEE (reference sequence). The CDR3 DNA reads TGTGCCAGCAGCTTGGTGACCTACGAGCAGTACTTC. Its translation: CASSLVTYEQYF.